The clone carrying this T cell receptor beta chain has ten or more counts. Antigen: not known. This sample is drawn from a study of blood T cells in healthy people across ages. Germline assignment: CDR1 DFQATT and CDR2 SNEGSKA (reference sequence). The CDR3 is 16 amino acids. Trimming stripped 0 bases from V and 1 base from J, with 16 bases between. Primed by a sample-barcoded 5' primer and a J-beta primer mix, a second PCR proceeded for roughly 6 to 12 cycles. Each cDNA molecule received a tag from a template-switch adaptor that had 12 random nucleotides. TCRdb recomputed calls from the 5' RACE reads with MiXCR, one row per CDR3 protein. Among around 850,000 distinct CDR3 sequences listed, roughly 40% were seen once. Extraction yielded at least 6 micrograms of total RNA per sample. Study outcomes and limitations: Naive and antigen-experienced cells were not separated, limiting conclusive comparison.

This clonotype originated in a man younger than 30 in good health. The rearrangement joins TRBV20-1 to TRBJ2-7; the D gene is possibly TRBD2 (5 bases). Sequenced: blood. The CDR3 sequence is CSARDLSGFSSYEQYF. The CDR3 coding sequence is TGCAGTGCTAGAGATCTTTCGGGGTTTTCGTCCTACGAGCAGTACTTC.